The clone carrying this TCR beta chain has only a few counts. The target antigen is unknown. The data derive from a study of Graves' ophthalmopathy and Graves' hyperthyroidism. V was clipped by 1 base and J by 5 bases, with 10 bases between them. This CDR3 contains 15 residues. The V gene's germline CDR1 is SGHDT and CDR2 YYEEEE. RNA transcripts provided the template for amplifying TCR beta CDR3 regions. The library came from an HTBI-primed first-round RT-PCR and a second-round multiplex PCR. Via MiXCR, TCRdb re-called the multiplex PCR reads, giving one row per CDR3 protein. The sample carries 350,000 to 400,000 distinct CDR3 sequences, roughly 15% recorded once. Study-wide findings and caveats: Among expanded thyroid clonotypes above 0.001 frequency, most also occurred in blood.

Enrollment excluded any patients with other autoimmune diseases, uncontrolled infections, pregnancy or lactation. A volume of 8 to 10 ml of fresh peripheral blood supplied the PBMCs. The TCR was taken from a woman aged 18-29 years with stable Graves' hyperthyroidism. The chain recombines TRBV5-6 with TRBJ1-6; possibly TRBD1 for D (6 bases). Sample: peripheral blood. The CDR3 DNA sequence: TGTGCCAGCAGCTTGCCCGGGACACATAATTCACCCCTCCACTTT. Amino acids: CASSLPGTHNSPLHF.